Following are 9 T cell receptor beta chains from one sample sequenced in a study of identical twins. TCRdb itself ran the 5' RACE reads through MiXCR, one entry per CDR3 protein. The sample records roughly 1.6 million distinct CDR3 sequences, around 33% being singletons. The sample consisted of cord blood. The receptors originated from a newborn girl in good health.

The chain recombines TRBV27 with TRBJ1-2; 7 bases align to TRBD1. Germline lookup yields CDR1 MNHEY and CDR2 SMNVEV (reference sequence). Unmatched junction bases numbered 18, after V lost 6 bases and J lost 5 bases. The CDR3 runs 17 residues. CDR3 amino acids: CASSPSGGYYPWYGYTF. CDR3 nucleotides: TGTGCCAGCAGCCCCTCAGGGGGGTACTATCCATGGTATGGCTACACCTTC.

This chain links TRBV15 with TRBJ2-1; D is possibly TRBD2 (5 bases). Per the germline V gene, CDR1 is LNHNV and CDR2 is YYDKDF (reference sequence). V was clipped by 6 bases and J by 0 bases, with 9 bases between them. This CDR3 is 14 amino acids long. CDR3 region: CATRYGGSYNEQFF. The CDR3 bases are TGTGCCACCAGATATGGAGGCTCCTACAATGAGCAGTTCTTC.

This clonotype was detected only a few times. The chain joins TRBV7-9 to TRBJ2-7; D perhaps matches TRBD2 (5 bases). The V gene lost 4 bases and the J gene lost 4 bases, with 23 bases spanning the gap. The CDR3 length is 17 residues. Per germline, CDR1 SEHNR and CDR2 FQNEAQ (reference sequence). The CDR3 region is CASSYPLGSPSQYEQYF. CDR3 DNA: TGTGCCAGCAGCTATCCCCTGGGATCCCCTAGCCAATACGAGCAGTACTTC.

This clonotype was found a few times. V usage is TRBV6-6 and J usage is TRBJ1-1; a weak D match, TRBD1 (6 bases). The CDR3 has 17 amino acids. Trimming left V 0 bases short and J 1 base short, with 15 bases between. Germline CDR1 and CDR2: MNHNY and SVGAGI (reference sequence). CDR3 protein: CASSYSELGARNTEAFF. The CDR3 bases are TGTGCCAGCAGTTACTCGGAATTGGGGGCACGGAACACTGAAGCTTTCTTT.

This clonotype has only a few counts. The chain recombines TRBV20-1 with TRBJ2-7; D is possibly TRBD2 (6 bases). CDR1 DFQATT and CDR2 SNEGSKA come from the germline V gene (reference sequence). The CDR3 has 17 residues. V lost 3 bases and J lost 2, with 23 bases in between. The DNA for the CDR3 is TGCAGTGCTAGTGGAGGGGAAGGGGCACTAGGCCCCTACGAGCAGTACTTC. Residues: CSASGGEGALGPYEQYF.

As to this clonotype: This could be a read error, since a much larger clone is one nucleotide away. The chain joins TRBV10-3 to TRBJ2-5; maybe TRBD2 (5 bases). The V end lost 0 bases, the J end lost 11 bases, and 22 bases lay between the germline ends. The length of the CDR3 is 16 residues. Germline V gives CDR1 ENHRY, CDR2 SYGVKD. CDR3 residues: CAISESEVQRLNEQYF. CDR3 in DNA: TGTGCCATCAGTGAGTCGGAGGTACAGCGGCTGAATGAGCAGTACTTC.

This clonotype appeared a few times. The rearrangement links TRBV5-1 to TRBJ2-3, with D possibly matching TRBD2 (6 bases). This CDR3 region has 16 residues. From germline, CDR1 is SGHRS and CDR2 YFSETQ. Trimming removed 1 base at V and 0 bases at J, with 12 bases between. The chain's CDR3 is CASSLTGGVSTDTQYF. The CDR3 DNA reads TGCGCCAGCAGCTTGACAGGCGGGGTTAGCACAGATACGCAGTATTTT. Variable domain in full (rest from reference TRBV5-1 and TRBJ2-3): KAGVTQTPRYLIKTRGQQVTLSCSPISGHRSVSWYQQTPGQGLQFLFEYFSETQRNKGNFPGRFSGRQFSNSRSEMNVSTLELGDSALYLCASSLTGGVSTDTQYFGPGTRLTVL.

V usage is TRBV28 and J usage is TRBJ2-7; D remains ambiguous. Trimming removed 4 bases at V and 1 base at J, with 14 bases between. Germline V gene data show CDR1 as MDHEN and CDR2 as SYDVKM. The CDR3 sequence is 15 residues long. The CDR3 DNA sequence: TGTGCCAGCAGTTCCCCAGCCAGCGATTCCTACGAGCAGTACTTC. It specifies CASSSPASDSYEQYF.

The rearrangement links TRBV12-3 or TRBV12-4 to TRBJ2-7; 14 bases line up with TRBD2. V dropped 5 bases and J dropped 6; count of bases not matched to a gene: 15. The CDR3 loop spans 18 amino acids. This CDR3 reads CASSPGKWTSGRIPEQYF. In DNA form, the CDR3 reads TGTGCCAGCAGTCCAGGTAAATGGACTAGCGGGAGGATTCCCGAGCAGTACTTC.